This TCR beta chain derives from a study of regulatory T cells in long-lasting Graves disease (dated by TCRdb to the early 2020s). In the study overall: To count as having persistent Graves' disease, a patient had to have received antithyroid drug treatment for over 5 years with TSH receptor autoantibodies remaining persistently positive. A total of roughly 33 samples were covered by TCR sequencing, comprising approximately 13 persistent and 20 or so newly diagnosed Graves' disease patients. Patients with persistent Graves' disease were compared with patients with newly diagnosed Graves' disease using TCR sequencing and RNA sequencing of peripheral blood. The study was registered as a clinical trial and conducted in China. Persistent Graves' disease patients in the clinical cohort had taken antithyroid drugs for around 11 years on average. The investigation overall reported the following: The small sample size was acknowledged by the authors as a limitation that may reduce accuracy. Persistent patients shared more public clonotypes among themselves (around 3,000) than newly diagnosed patients did (about 970). Only peripheral blood was studied, because thyroid tissue, the primary lesion, was inaccessible. TRBV28, TRBJ1-2 and TRBJ2-5 were preferentially used in persistent disease, while TRBV20-1 and TRBJ2-1 were favored in newly diagnosed disease. Only the TCR beta chain was sequenced and analyzed. Persistent Graves' disease patients showed lower TCR Shannon entropy and fewer highly expanded clones than newly diagnosed patients, suggesting clonal expansion.

The time point label for this specimen denotes: persistent/refractory GD, antithyroid drugs over 5 years with positive TRAb. For both TCR sequencing and RNA sequencing, RNA was extracted from PBMCs using TRIzol. The diagnosis of Graves' disease followed American Thyroid Association guidelines. Patients were recruited from an endocrinology department in Xi'an, China. Each patient gave 7.5 to 10 milliliters of peripheral blood, collected in an EDTA anticoagulant tube. Ficoll Paque Plus density gradient separation was used to isolate PBMCs, and no further T cell sorting was performed. An Agilent 2100 Bioanalyzer and agarose gel were used to check RNA quality, while a NanoDrop 2000 measured RNA concentration. This clonotype was detected many times. The specificity of this receptor is unknown. One base away there is no much larger clone; base qualities are not given. Trimming accounts for 6 bases at V and 4 bases at J, while the number of junction bases matched to no gene is 6. The cysteine opens and the phenylalanine closes a CDR3 of 13 amino acids. Just the 39-base CDR3 DNA is kept, in frame starting at base 1. CDR1 and CDR2 are drawn from the germline V gene: SNHLY, FYNNEI.

Library construction relied on multiplex PCR. Sequencing was carried out with an Illumina HiSeq 4000. iRepertoire HTBI primers and Arm-PCR amplification of CDR3 regions were used to construct TCR beta libraries. Gel purification was performed on PCR products prior to sequencing. From the authors' description of their analysis: Across samples, 62 TRBV and 12 to 15 TRBJ segments were identified and used for gene usage analysis of CDR3 amino acid clonotypes. COPE and FqMerger were used to merge the filtered high-quality paired reads into contigs. BLAST was used to align contigs to the IMGT TRBV, TRBD and TRBJ reference genes, and CDR3 was defined following IMGT. Any clonotype with a frequency above 0.1% was counted as a highly expanded clone. Shannon entropy was used to measure repertoire diversity, and the Gini coefficient was used to measure V-J evenness. Public clonotypes were defined as clonotypes shared by more than one individual. TCRdb trimmed the raw reads at Q25, called clones with MiXCR and kept productive beta chains. Rows are unified per CDR3 protein, each entry keeping the most common DNA and genes. The V and J calls follow TCRdb's processing rather than the paper's. Across this sample there are a few hundred thousand distinct CDR3 sequences, with 22% seen only once. The leading ten clones occupy 56% of the sample.

The source was peripheral blood mononuclear cells (PBMCs), collected when the disease was refractory, from a patient treated with antithyroid drugs. The chain links TRBV2 with TRBJ2-7, with TRBD2 matching 7 junction bases. The source of this sequence is a female donor with Graves disease. Here the CDR3 is given as CASRKRDRYEQYF. The nucleotide sequence is given as TGTGCCAGCAGGAAGCGGGATCGATACGAGCAGTACTTC.